The clone carrying this TCR beta chain was found once. Its target is not known. This entry belongs to a study of cytomegalovirus exposure and HLA in healthy donors. Broader study findings: Upon later analysis, TCR association rates were observed to vary by HLA locus, being highest for DRB1 and lowest for HLA-C. Researchers left out some V segments, among them TRBV6-2 and TRBV6-3, as indistinguishable.

13 Jbeta primers and 60 Vbeta primers were used for the PCR. Study processing details: It was a later analysis that counted tens of millions of unique TCR beta chains, of which around 11 million were shared. The protocol was immunoSEQ multiplex PCR, while the TCRdb copy is restricted to in-frame clones and leaves out a portion. The DNA was the basis for D and trimming; V, J and clone size are from that table. The sample includes about 120,000 clones, around three quarters of them seen just once. Germline values: CDR1 SQVTM, CDR2 ANQGSEA. Trimming left V 6 bases short and J 6 bases short, with 15 bases between. The CDR3 sequence is 12 residues long.

This TCR was recovered from a human donor in good health. This chain joins TRBV29-1 and TRBJ2-7, with D possibly being TRBD2 (6 bases). The sample was PBMCs. Here the CDR3 DNA reads TGCAGCGTAAGGCTAGCGAGGGGCGAGCAGTACTTC. It encodes CSVRLARGEQYF.